These T cell receptor beta chains were read from a single sample in a study of T cell responses to AZD1222 COVID-19 vaccine. The method was immunoSEQ multiplex PCR; TCRdb's version includes in-frame clones alone and lacks a portion of them. Of some 99,000 clones detected, around 84% appear once; the ten largest clones hold over 12%. The material was peripheral blood, obtained 28 days after the second AZD1222 dose. These receptors originate from an adult who received the AZD1222 COVID-19 vaccine. Both conserved end residues are part of each CDR3. The order of the fields is clone size, D gene, V gene, J gene, CDR3 protein, CDR3 DNA. D genes are given only for firm matches. Only part of the rows carry a size: once, few, many, or a class if the clone is expanded.

>NA|NA|TRBV7-8|TRBJ2-5
CASSLTTLANEETQYF
TGTGCCAGCAGCTTGACAACACTAGCTAATGAGGAGACCCAGTACTTC
>NA|NA|TRBV5-1|TRBJ1-6
CASSLGQLYNSPLHF
TGCGCCAGCAGCTTAGGACAGCTCTATAATTCACCCCTCCACTTT
>NA|NA|TRBV6-5|TRBJ2-7
CASSYWSTAFYEQYF
TGTGCCAGCAGTTACTGGTCTACAGCGTTCTACGAGCAGTACTTC
>NA|TRBD1|TRBV5-1|TRBJ1-3
CASSSGQDPNTIYF
TGCGCCAGCAGCTCGGGACAGGACCCAAACACCATATATTTT
>once|NA|TRBV9|TRBJ2-1
CASSGTGRDNEQFF
TGTGCCAGCAGCGGGACAGGGAGGGACAATGAGCAGTTCTTC
>NA|NA|TRBV5-1|TRBJ2-1
CASSFSGVTNEQFF
TGCGCCAGCAGCTTTTCGGGGGTTACCAATGAGCAGTTCTTC
>NA|NA|TRBV29-1|TRBJ1-5
CSVGDLGQPQHF
TGCAGCGTTGGGGACTTGGGCCAGCCCCAGCATTTT
>NA|NA|TRBV28|TRBJ1-5
CASRRFYQPQHF
TGTGCCAGCAGGCGTTTTTATCAGCCCCAGCATTTT
>NA|TRBD2|TRBV11-3|TRBJ2-7
CASSLERDYGYEQYF
TGTGCCAGCAGCTTAGAAAGGGACTACGGCTACGAGCAGTACTTC
>NA|NA|TRBV11-2|TRBJ2-2
CASSLGRSTGELFF
TGTGCCAGCAGCTTGGGCAGATCGACCGGGGAGCTGTTTTTT
>NA|NA|TRBV19|TRBJ2-6
CASSIGRRSGANVLTF
TGTGCCAGTAGTATTGGACGGCGCTCTGGGGCCAACGTCCTGACTTTC
>NA|TRBD1|TRBV5-1|TRBJ2-5
CASSSTGVKETQYF
TGCGCCAGCAGCTCAACAGGGGTGAAAGAGACCCAGTACTTC
>NA|TRBD1|TRBV7-9|TRBJ2-1
CASRFQGANEQFF
TGTGCCAGCAGGTTCCAGGGGGCCAATGAGCAGTTCTTC
>NA|NA|TRBV11-2|TRBJ1-3
CASSAQGGNTIYF
TGTGCCAGCAGCGCACAGGGTGGAAACACCATATATTTT
>NA|NA|TRBV6-2/TRBV6-3|TRBJ2-7
CASSNPLEQYF
TGTGCCAGCAGTAACCCGCTCGAGCAGTACTTC
>NA|NA|TRBV5-1|TRBJ1-1
CASGTSSGTEAFF
TGCGCCAGCGGGACGTCCAGTGGCACTGAAGCTTTCTTT
>NA|NA|TRBV4-1|TRBJ1-4
CASSQADGEKLFF
TGCGCCAGCAGCCAGGCGGACGGAGAAAAACTGTTTTTT
>NA|NA|TRBV5-5|TRBJ1-5
CASSPEGTYDQPQHF
TGTGCCAGCAGCCCAGAGGGGACATACGATCAGCCCCAGCATTTT
>NA|NA|TRBV7-3|TRBJ2-5
CASSAQGPETQYF
TGTGCCAGCAGCGCACAGGGTCCGGAGACCCAGTACTTC
>NA|TRBD1|TRBV6-2/TRBV6-3|TRBJ2-7
CASSPGQTLAYEQYF
TGTGCCAGCAGCCCGGGACAGACCCTTGCCTACGAGCAGTACTTC
>NA|TRBD1|TRBV6-2/TRBV6-3|TRBJ2-3
CASSRSTGTTDTQYF
TGTGCCAGCAGCCGCTCGACAGGGACCACAGATACGCAGTATTTT
>NA|NA|TRBV19|TRBJ2-1
CASERGGGLNIYNEQFF
TGTGCCAGCGAAAGGGGAGGGGGATTAAACATCTACAATGAGCAGTTCTTC
>once|NA|TRBV29-1|TRBJ1-4
CSVLTTRGEKLFF
TGCAGCGTCCTGACGACTAGAGGGGAAAAACTGTTTTTT
>NA|TRBD1|TRBV19|TRBJ1-1
CASDRGHNTEAFF
TGTGCCAGTGACAGGGGTCATAACACTGAAGCTTTCTTT
>once|NA|TRBV14|TRBJ2-5
CASSQVMDQGTQYF
TGTGCCAGCAGCCAAGTTATGGACCAGGGGACCCAGTACTTC
>NA|NA|TRBV25-1|TRBJ1-1
CASRNRVSTEAFF
TGTGCCAGCAGAAACAGGGTCTCCACTGAAGCTTTCTTT
>NA|NA|TRBV4-2|TRBJ2-1
CASSQDMGGTYNEQFF
TGTGCCAGCAGCCAAGATATGGGGGGAACCTACAATGAGCAGTTCTTC
>once|TRBD1|TRBV7-2|TRBJ2-7
CASSLRGSGQGTQYEQYF
TGTGCCAGCAGCCTTAGAGGGTCGGGACAGGGAACTCAGTACGAGCAGTACTTC
>NA|NA|TRBV9|TRBJ1-2
CASSVQRAGAPNYGYTF
TGTGCCAGCAGCGTACAACGGGCAGGGGCCCCTAACTATGGCTACACCTTC
>NA|NA|TRBV6-1|TRBJ1-1
CASSAPFGDRTAEAFF
TGTGCCAGCAGTGCACCTTTTGGGGATCGAACGGCTGAAGCTTTCTTT
>once|NA|TRBV3-1/TRBV3-2|TRBJ2-7
CASSQERASYEQYF
TGTGCCAGCAGCCAAGAGAGGGCCTCCTACGAGCAGTACTTC
>NA|NA|TRBV29-1|TRBJ1-2
CSALQGTNYGYTF
TGCAGCGCATTACAGGGAACTAACTATGGCTACACCTTC
>NA|NA|TRBV18|TRBJ2-3
CASSPTVPSTDTQYF
TGTGCCAGCTCACCGACGGTCCCTAGCACAGATACGCAGTATTTT
>NA|TRBD2|TRBV9|TRBJ2-1
CASSVAYRGGEQFF
TGTGCCAGCAGCGTAGCTTATCGGGGAGGGGAGCAGTTCTTC
>NA|TRBD2|TRBV19|TRBJ2-3
CATRGTSGSSTDTQYF
TGTGCCACTAGGGGGACTAGCGGGTCTAGCACAGATACGCAGTATTTT
>NA|NA|TRBV19|TRBJ2-3
CASSMGTGTDTQYF
TGTGCCAGTAGTATGGGAACAGGAACAGATACGCAGTATTTT
>NA|NA|TRBV12-3/TRBV12-4|TRBJ1-2
CASSLGGAGYTF
TGTGCCAGCTCACTCGGGGGGGCCGGCTACACCTTC
>once|NA|TRBV5-1|TRBJ2-3
CASSLGDGRTDTQYF
TGCGCCAGCAGCTTGGGCGACGGCCGCACAGATACGCAGTATTTT
>few|TRBD1|TRBV29-1|TRBJ2-7
CSVAKSDRAYEQYF
TGCAGCGTCGCGAAAAGTGACAGGGCCTACGAGCAGTACTTC
>once|TRBD2|TRBV27|TRBJ2-5
CASSPLAGGQETQYF
TGTGCCAGCAGTCCCTTAGCGGGGGGGCAAGAGACCCAGTACTTC
>once|NA|TRBV5-1|TRBJ2-7
CASSSQGGSEQYF
TGCGCCAGCAGCTCCCAGGGGGGGAGCGAGCAGTACTTC